Given below is one T cell receptor beta chain in context. This sample is part of a study of T cells after yellow fever vaccination. In TCRdb, the 5' RACE reads were re-called with MiXCR into one record per CDR3 protein. This table holds a few hundred thousand distinct CDR3 sequences, approximately 8% found once. CDR1 is MNHNS and CDR2 is SASEGT in the germline V gene. The CDR3 spans 14 residues. The J segment lost 5 bases and the V segment lost 6 bases, leaving 9 bases of the junction unmatched. The V gene is TRBV6-1, the J gene TRBJ2-5, with TRBD2 matching 7 bases. The input for sequencing was PBMCs, taken approximately 40 days after the first yellow fever vaccination. The sequence derives from a man younger than 35 who received the YFV17D yellow fever vaccine. The CDR3 here is CASSRGRARETQYF. As DNA, the CDR3 is TGTGCCAGCAGCCGTGGGAGGGCACGGGAGACCCAGTACTTC.